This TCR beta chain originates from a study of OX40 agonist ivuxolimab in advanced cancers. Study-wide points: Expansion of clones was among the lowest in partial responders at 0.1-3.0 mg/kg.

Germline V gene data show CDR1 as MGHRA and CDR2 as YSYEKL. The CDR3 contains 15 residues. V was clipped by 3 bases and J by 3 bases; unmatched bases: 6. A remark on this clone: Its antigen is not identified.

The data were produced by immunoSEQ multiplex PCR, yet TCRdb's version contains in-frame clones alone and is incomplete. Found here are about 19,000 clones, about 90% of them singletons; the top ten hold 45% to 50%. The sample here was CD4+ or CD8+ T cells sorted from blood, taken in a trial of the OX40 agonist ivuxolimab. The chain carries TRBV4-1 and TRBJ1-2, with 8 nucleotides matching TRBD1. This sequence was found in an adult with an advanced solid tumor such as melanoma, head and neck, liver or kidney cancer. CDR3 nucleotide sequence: TGCGCCAGCAGCCAGATGGGACAGGACCACTATGGCTACACCTTC. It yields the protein CASSQMGQDHYGYTF.